The 20 T cell receptor beta chains listed next were all sequenced from one sample in a study of memory CD4+ T cells and cytomegalovirus serostatus. Single viable CD3+CD4+CD8-CD45RO+ cells were sorted as the memory CD4+ T cells. This table comes from immunoSEQ multiplex PCR, and its TCRdb copy is limited to in-frame clones, with some not included. The table includes approximately 26,000 clones, about 80% detected once. Sequenced material: memory CD4+ T cells from blood. These receptors came from an adult in good health and CMV-seronegative.

V gene TRBV2 combines with J gene TRBJ2-7; maybe TRBD2 (6 bases). The CDR3 spans 14 residues. CDR1 and CDR2 from the germline V gene are SNHLY and FYNNEI. V was trimmed by 6 bases and J by 0 bases, leaving 12 bases between them. The CDR3 sequence is CASSVAVNSYEQYF. The CDR3 bases are TGTGCCAGCAGCGTAGCGGTTAACTCCTACGAGCAGTACTTC.

The chain uses TRBV15 and TRBJ1-6; 8 positions agree with TRBD1. The CDR3 covers 14 residues. Per the germline V gene, CDR1 is LNHNV and CDR2 is YYDKDF (reference sequence). V lost 0 bases to trimming and J lost 11 bases; unmatched junction nucleotides: 3. The CDR3 bases are TGTGCCACCAGCAGAGAACAGGGGGGGACACCCCTCCACTTT. Translation: CATSREQGGTPLHF.

This sequence joins TRBV5-6 and TRBJ2-2, with D maybe TRBD1 (7 bases). Germline V gives CDR1 SGHDT, CDR2 YYEEEE. This CDR3 has 15 amino acids. The germline V and J ends were trimmed by 0 bases and 6 bases, with 12 bases remaining between them. CDR3 sequence reads: CASSLAGGHAGELFF. In nucleotides, the CDR3 is TGTGCCAGCAGCTTGGCAGGGGGGCATGCCGGGGAGCTGTTTTTT.

V usage is TRBV5-1 and J usage is TRBJ2-1; D is uncertain. CDR3 size: 11 residues. Trimming took 3 bases from V and 8 from J, leaving 6 bases between them. Germline V gene lookup returns CDR1 SGHRS and CDR2 YFSETQ. The CDR3 nucleotides are TGCGCCAGCAGCTCCACGTATGAGCAGTTCTTC. This sequence encodes CASSSTYEQFF. Full variable domain (outside the CDR3, taken from reference TRBV5-1 and TRBJ2-1): KAGVTQTPRYLIKTRGQQVTLSCSPISGHRSVSWYQQTPGQGLQFLFEYFSETQRNKGNFPGRFSGRQFSNSRSEMNVSTLELGDSALYLCASSSTYEQFFGPGTRLTVL.

This sequence joins TRBV23-1 and TRBJ1-5; D may be TRBD1 (5 bases). TRBV23-1 falls under the ORF class, with uncertain function. Trimming removed 2 bases from V and 3 bases from J, with 14 bases in between. The CDR3 has 16 residues. This CDR3 reads CASSQEPGRINQPQHF. DNA of the CDR3: TGCGCCAGCAGTCAAGAACCGGGACGGATCAATCAGCCCCAGCATTTT.

The chain uses TRBV2 and TRBJ1-2; 10 bases align to TRBD1. The CDR3 covers 13 residues. J lost 4 bases, V lost 6 bases, and 2 bases had no gene match. The germline V gene encodes CDR1 SNHLY and CDR2 FYNNEI. The CDR3 coding sequence is TGTGCCAGCAGCGGGACAGGGGTCTATGGCTACACCTTC. Residues: CASSGTGVYGYTF.

This clone was recorded a few times. This sequence joins TRBV7-8 and TRBJ1-1; 7 bases match TRBD1. The CDR3 covers 14 residues. Germline CDR1 is SGHVS and CDR2 is FQNEAQ. Trimming cost V 2 bases and J 4 bases; bases outside gene matches: 4. CDR3: CASSLLAGGTEAFF. CDR3 nucleotide sequence: TGTGCCAGCAGCTTACTGGCAGGGGGCACTGAAGCTTTCTTT.

V gene TRBV5-5 combines with J gene TRBJ2-5; TRBD2 might be the D (6 bases). The germline V and J ends were trimmed by 1 base and 2 bases, with 24 bases remaining between them. Germline CDR1 reads SGHKS; CDR2 reads YYEKEE (reference sequence). The CDR3 sequence is 19 residues long. The CDR3 is CASSLKLLFQVGLQETQYF. In DNA, the CDR3 is TGTGCCAGCAGCTTGAAGCTGCTTTTCCAGGTTGGACTACAAGAGACCCAGTACTTC.

This clone was found a few times. The rearrangement joins TRBV5-6 to TRBJ2-6; D is uncertain. Between the trimmed V and J ends, which lost 3 bases and 0 bases, there was a span of 7 bases. The CDR3 has 15 amino acids. Germline V gives CDR1 SGHDT, CDR2 YYEEEE. The CDR3 nucleotides read TGTGCCAGCAGCTCACGGGTCTCTGGGGCCAACGTCCTGACTTTC. It codes for CASSSRVSGANVLTF.

This clone came up once. The chain has TRBV19 and TRBJ1-5; no clear D gene. The CDR3 has 13 amino acids. V was clipped by 4 bases and J by 7 bases, with 11 bases between them. Germline-derived CDR1 and CDR2 are LNHDA and SQIVND (reference sequence). In nucleotides, the CDR3 is TGTGCCAGTAGTACGATTGAGGTGCAGCCCCAGCATTTT. Encoded protein: CASSTIEVQPQHF.

This rearrangement joins TRBV7-9 to TRBJ1-2, with TRBD1 as a possible D gene (5 bases). Germline V lookup: CDR1 SEHNR, CDR2 FQNEAQ (reference sequence). The CDR3 covers 16 residues. Trimming left V 4 bases short and J 7 bases short, with 22 bases between. The CDR3 region is CASSWNRYQGPSGYTF. In nucleotides, the CDR3 is TGTGCCAGCAGCTGGAACAGATACCAGGGCCCTTCTGGCTACACCTTC.

J is TRBJ1-2 and V is TRBV19; maybe TRBD1 (5 bases). The CDR3 contains 15 residues. V lost 4 bases to trimming and J lost 3 bases, with 15 bases between them. Germline assignment: CDR1 LNHDA and CDR2 SQIVND (reference sequence). The CDR3 coding sequence is TGTGCCAGTAGTAGGGGGGGGACGTCGGACTATGGCTACACCTTC. Amino acid sequence: CASSRGGTSDYGYTF.

CDR3 amino acids: CASSWGQGRRETQYF. The CDR3 DNA reads as TGCGCCAGCAGCTGGGGACAGGGGAGGCGAGAGACCCAGTACTTC. V usage is TRBV5-1 and J usage is TRBJ2-5, with 10 nucleotides matching TRBD1. This CDR3 comprises 15 residues. V dropped 3 bases and J dropped 4; count of bases not matched to a gene: 6. In germline, CDR1 is SGHRS, CDR2 YFSETQ.

The chain links TRBV30 to TRBJ1-1; D gene ambiguous. Germline loops: CDR1 GTSNPN, CDR2 SVGIG (reference sequence). The CDR3 consists of 13 residues. Trimming pared 4 bases from V and 0 bases from J, leaving 9 bases between. The CDR3 spells CAWNPRMNTEAFF. For the CDR3, the DNA is TGTGCCTGGAACCCAAGAATGAACACTGAAGCTTTCTTT. Together with reference TRBV30 and TRBJ1-1, the CDR3 gives the full variable domain: SQTIHQWPATLVQPVGSPLSLECTVEGTSNPNLYWYRQAAGRGLQLLFYSVGIGQISSEVPQNLSASRPQDRQFILSSKKLLLSDSGFYLCAWNPRMNTEAFFGQGTRLTVV.

V is TRBV4-1 and J is TRBJ2-3; D is uncertain. The CDR3 contains 11 residues. Trimming pared 4 bases from V and 2 bases from J, leaving 1 base between. From germline, CDR1 is MGHRA and CDR2 YSYEKL. Written as DNA, the CDR3 is TGCGCCAGCAGCCTCACAGATACGCAGTATTTT. This gives the protein CASSLTDTQYF.

The chain recombines TRBV5-1 with TRBJ2-5, with TRBD1 matching over 9 bases. Trimming took 5 bases from V and 5 from J; bases not matched to a gene: 10. Germline assignment: CDR1 SGHRS and CDR2 YFSETQ. The CDR3 loop spans 15 amino acids. CDR3 residues: CASSQGQGRVETQYF. The CDR3 nucleotides are TGCGCCAGCAGTCAAGGACAGGGGAGAGTGGAGACCCAGTACTTC. The variable domain in full, with the rest retrieved from reference TRBV5-1 and TRBJ2-5, is KAGVTQTPRYLIKTRGQQVTLSCSPISGHRSVSWYQQTPGQGLQFLFEYFSETQRNKGNFPGRFSGRQFSNSRSEMNVSTLELGDSALYLCASSQGQGRVETQYFGPGTRLLVL.

This clone has more than one count but fewer than ten. The chain recombines TRBV7-2 with TRBJ2-5, with D uncertain. The CDR3 has 11 residues. The germline V and J ends were trimmed by 4 bases and 5 bases, with 5 bases remaining between them. From germline, CDR1 is SGHTA and CDR2 FQGNSA. The CDR3 here is CASSSQETQYF. Written as DNA, the CDR3 is TGTGCCAGCAGCTCCCAGGAGACCCAGTACTTC.

V and J are TRBV28 and TRBJ1-2, with D perhaps TRBD1 (6 bases). Per germline, CDR1 MDHEN and CDR2 SYDVKM. The V end was cut by 8 bases, the J end by 2 bases, with 15 bases between. CDR3 size: 14 residues. The CDR3 spells CASVSHTGNYGYTF. CDR3 DNA sequence: TGTGCCAGCGTATCCCACACAGGGAACTATGGCTACACCTTC.

The rearrangement links TRBV5-1 to TRBJ2-5; 10 positions agree with TRBD1. CDR1 and CDR2 from the germline V gene are SGHRS and YFSETQ. The J segment lost 4 bases and the V segment lost 1 base, leaving 10 bases of the junction unmatched. This CDR3 has 17 amino acids. DNA of the CDR3: TGCGCCAGCAGCTTGAGGCCGGGACAGGGGACTCGAGAGACCCAGTACTTC. This codes for CASSLRPGQGTRETQYF.

The V and J genes are TRBV5-4 and TRBJ1-1, with no clear D. V was pared by 4 bases and J by 4 bases, with 11 bases between. CDR1 and CDR2 (germline): SGHNT, YYREEE (reference sequence). CDR3 length equals 13 residues. DNA for the CDR3: TGTGCCAGCAGCCGGGTCGCGGGCACTGAAGCTTTCTTT. Translated, it gives CASSRVAGTEAFF.